The source of this TCR beta chain is a study of T cells after yellow fever vaccination (dated by TCRdb to between 2019 and 2020). Regarding the study in general: The SMART-Seq v4 Ultra Low Input RNA kit was used to prepare libraries from fractions with low cell numbers. The cohort comprised two healthy male donors, one aged 18 to 30 and one aged 30 to 39 years. Bulk PBMC replicates and cell subsets were isolated from blood drawn at multiple timepoints before and after both primary and secondary immunization. Bulk TCR alpha and beta repertoires were sequenced longitudinally to track T-cell clones before and after primary and booster YFV17D yellow fever vaccination. Study-level results and caveats: Because abundant contaminating clonotypes from the bulk population could be contained in FACS-sorted repertoires, computational filtering was required. Because only two donors were included in the study, the extent to which the findings can be generalized is limited. Compared with the primary T-cell response, the secondary T-cell response was faster but weaker, reaching its peak on day 5 rather than on day 15. After the booster, most clones that had expanded after primary vaccination were detected again (around 97% of CD4 and roughly 86% of CD8), suggesting broad maintenance of memory. A small fraction of clonotypes appeared in both the CD4 and CD8 compartments, likely as a result of convergent recombination.

The CDR3 runs 15 residues from the cysteine to the phenylalanine. Here the CDR3 DNA is all that survives: 45 bases in frame from base 1. V and J are trimmed by 1 base and 10 bases, and the gene matches miss 8 bases of the junction. CDR1 and CDR2 are read off the germline V gene as SGHDN and FVKESK. TCR cDNA was synthesized by 5'RACE template switching, which introduced a universal primer site and unique molecular identifiers. cDNA synthesis was primed from both the TCR alpha and TCR beta constant segments. Library amplification involved two PCR steps, and the second step added sample barcodes and sequencing adapters. Libraries were sequenced on Illumina HiSeq 2500 (2x100 bp) or NovaSeq (2x150 bp). In the source study's methods: MIGEC was used to demultiplex reads and collapse the reads into UMI consensus sequences, and MiXCR was used for V(D)J alignment. Using edgeR on replicate PBMC samples, clonotypes were called vaccine-responding if FDR was below 0.01 and the log2 fold change was above 5 up to day 15. Bulk clonotypes were assigned CD4 or CD8 identity according to which sequenced CD4 or CD8 repertoire held them at higher abundance. The raw public data were reprocessed by TCRdb itself: fastp quality trimming at Q25, MiXCR clonotype calling, in-frame beta chains only. Here each entry gathers all rows of one CDR3 protein and keeps the most common genes and DNA. The V and J calls come from TCRdb's annotation, not from the publication. This sample holds 500,000 to 700,000 distinct CDR3 sequences; approximately 21% were observed only once. The top ten hold more than 13% of the sample.

Concerning this clonotype: The antigen it recognizes is unknown. Base qualities are not provided; no much larger clone lies one nucleotide away.

The sample's treatment or condition label is to be understood as: live attenuated yellow fever vaccine strain. At each blood-draw timepoint, two biological replicates of bulk PBMCs were obtained. A standard Ficoll-Paque protocol was used to isolate PBMCs from peripheral blood. TriZol was used to extract RNA from bulk PBMCs, from CD4 and CD8 fractions, and from dextramer-positive and dextramer-negative fractions. The receptor's source is a man younger than 45 who received the YFV17D yellow fever vaccine. The source material was PBMCs, sampled 15 days after the yellow fever booster vaccination. The V and J segments used are TRBV14 and TRBJ2-1, and TRBD2 matches 9 of the central bases. The CDR3 sequence is CASSQAPGLAREQFF. The DNA sequence is TGTGCCAGCAGCCAAGCCCCGGGACTAGCCAGGGAGCAGTTCTTC.